This T cell receptor (beta chain) was identified during a study of cytotoxic CD8 clonotypes in ibrutinib-treated CLL (TCRdb year 2021). Describing the broader study: The cohort had about a dozen relapsed/refractory and 15 treatment-naive patients; 17 were IGHV unmutated. Partial responses were observed in 24 patients and complete responses in 2; after a median follow-up of around 64 months, remission was maintained in 14 patients and progression was observed in about twelve. The response samples were drawn at a median of 12 months into treatment, with a range of roughly 6 to 36 months. On average, each sample yielded around 250,000 productive templates and 85,000 to 95,000 productive rearrangements. Longitudinal samples were available for about 30% of the 86 trial participants. Cryopreserved peripheral blood mononuclear cells were obtained before treatment, at response, and at either sustained remission or disease progression. All remission and progressive disease samples were collected while patients were still receiving ibrutinib.

Turning to this clone: No cognate antigen has been identified for it. Base qualities are not recorded, but no much larger clone differs from it by a single base.

A MiSeq instrument was used for deep resolution sequencing, which targeted depths ranging from 1 in 1 million up to 1 in 200,000 T cells, with coverage averaging 10x for each clonotype. The immunoSEQ hsTCRB Kit was used to generate TCR beta libraries. The paper's processing steps were these. Data were analyzed with ImmunoSEQ Data Assistant and ImmunoSEQ Analyzer, with V, D and J genes assigned per IMGT definitions. Clonality, which ranges from 0 to 1, was calculated by subtracting the normalized Shannon entropy of productive rearrangement frequencies from one. Only overrepresented clonotypes making up at least 0.05% of the repertoire of each patient were included in the public clonotype analysis. Around 14 repertoires from age-matched healthy donors, obtained from immuneACCESS, served as clonality controls. TCRdb mirrors the immuneACCESS table, restricted to in-frame sequences. Some clones are absent from its copies; in checked studies, under half trace to an unresolved V gene, and the reason for the others is unknown. That table is the source of V, J and clone size, and D and trimming were worked out from the DNA. The sample table records 200,000 to 250,000 clones; 60% to 80% of these occur just once. Approximately 6.3% of the sample goes to the ten largest clones.

Broad study findings and their caveats: Public clonotypes were rare and either shrank or stayed stable during treatment, and the rise in clonality at ibrutinib response reflected expansion of private clonotypes. At ibrutinib response clonality went up, during sustained remission it held steady, and at progression it dropped back toward baseline. Sampling times were not matched between patients in sustained remission and patients whose disease was progressing, and lymph node repertoires were not examined. Baseline clonality exceeded that of age-matched healthy donors and correlated strongly with circulating CD8+ T-cell counts.

Including cysteine and phenylalanine, the CDR3 has 12 amino acids. The DNA shown is the 36-base CDR3, in frame from base 1. Sequences MNHEY (CDR1) and SVGAGI (CDR2) are obtained from the germline V gene. V is clipped by 6 bases and J by 3 bases, and the sequence between their germline boundaries is 6 bases long. The time point label for this specimen denotes: 12 months on ibrutinib. Around 2 micrograms of genomic DNA were extracted from cryopreserved PBMCs for TCR beta library preparation. Longitudinal blood samples from CLL patients receiving ibrutinib monotherapy were subjected to high-throughput TCR beta sequencing. The patients took part in an open-label, single-center phase 2 trial of ibrutinib monotherapy.

The receptor was derived from a human donor with chronic lymphocytic leukemia. The sequencing here drew on PBMCs, taken after 12 months of ibrutinib treatment. The chain uses TRBV6-5 and TRBJ2-1; no confident D gene assignment can be made. The DNA is as follows: TGTGCCAGCAGGGCAAACTACAATGAGCAGTTCTTC. This sequence encodes CASRANYNEQFF.